The 6 T cell receptor beta chains below were found in one sample sequenced in a study of T cell responses to AZD1222 COVID-19 vaccine. Sequenced by immunoSEQ multiplex PCR; TCRdb stores in-frame clones only, minus some. The sample holds some 130,000 clones, over 85% seen once. This material consisted of peripheral blood, taken on day 0 of AZD1222 vaccination. The receptors derive from an adult in good health.

The chain has TRBV27 and TRBJ2-1; 7 nucleotides agree with TRBD1. The CDR3 loop spans 14 amino acids. Looked up from germline, CDR1 is MNHEY and CDR2 is SMNVEV (reference sequence). Trimming removed 4 bases from V and 7 bases from J; junction bases left unmatched: 7. The CDR3 DNA reads as TGTGCCAGCAGTTGGGACAGAGTTCGGAATGAGCAGTTCTTC. This gives the protein CASSWDRVRNEQFF.

The chain joins TRBV6-5 to TRBJ2-7, with a possible D match to TRBD1 (6 bases). The V end lost 5 bases, the J end lost 3 bases, and 14 bases lay between the germline ends. The CDR3 loop spans 14 amino acids. CDR1 and CDR2 (germline): MNHEY, SVGAGI. The CDR3 nucleotides read TGTGCCAGCAGTATCAGGGGCGATATCTACGAGCAGTACTTC. Translated, it gives CASSIRGDIYEQYF.

This clone was seen once. This chain links TRBV12-3 or TRBV12-4 with TRBJ2-7; D may be TRBD2 (6 bases). The CDR3 runs to 13 residues. V was clipped by 8 bases and J by 6 bases, with 17 bases between them. The CDR3, as DNA: TGTGCCAGCGGGGAGGCCTTAGGCGGCGAGCAGTACTTC. This gives the protein CASGEALGGEQYF.

V usage is TRBV6-6 and J usage is TRBJ1-2; D may be TRBD1 (5 bases). This CDR3 has 15 residues. The germline gives CDR1 MNHNY, CDR2 SVGAGI (reference sequence). Trimming removed 6 bases from V and 6 bases from J, with 20 bases in between. CDR3 coding DNA: TGTGCCAGCAGCTATCCAGGGAGGACCTTTAATGGCTACACCTTC. Translation gives CASSYPGRTFNGYTF.

For this clone: Mismatch with germline at one junction end may stem from a read error. The chain carries TRBV4-1 and TRBJ1-4; D remains unclear. Germline V CDR1 and CDR2: MGHRA, YSYEKL. The CDR3 length is 14 residues. CDR3 sequence (DNA): TGCGCCAGCAACCAAGATCGGATGACTGAAAAACTGTTTTTT. Protein: CASNQDRMTEKLFF.

This chain joins TRBV6-5 and TRBJ2-7, with TRBD2 as a possible D gene (7 bases). Deletions cut 7 bases from V and 7 bases from J, with 23 bases between. The germline CDR1 and CDR2 sequences are MNHEY and SVGAGI. The CDR3 has 15 amino acids. The CDR3, as DNA: TGTGCCAGCAACAGACACAGGGCTGGGGACTATGAGCAGTACTTC. It translates to CASNRHRAGDYEQYF.